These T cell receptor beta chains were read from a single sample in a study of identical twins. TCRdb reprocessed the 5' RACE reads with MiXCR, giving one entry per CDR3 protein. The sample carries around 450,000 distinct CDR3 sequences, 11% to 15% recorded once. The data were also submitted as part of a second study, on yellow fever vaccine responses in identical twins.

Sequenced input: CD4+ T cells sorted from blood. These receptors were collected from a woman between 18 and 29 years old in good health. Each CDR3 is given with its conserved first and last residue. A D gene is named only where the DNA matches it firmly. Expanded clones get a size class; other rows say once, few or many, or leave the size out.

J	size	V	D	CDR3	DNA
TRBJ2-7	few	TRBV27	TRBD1	CASSIGTAVYEQYF	TGTGCCAGCAGTATAGGGACAGCAGTCTACGAGCAGTACTTC
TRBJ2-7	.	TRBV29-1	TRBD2	CSVESWREYSYEQYF	TGCAGCGTTGAGAGTTGGCGGGAGTACTCCTACGAGCAGTACTTC
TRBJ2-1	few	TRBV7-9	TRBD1	CASSSTGQRNYNEQFF	TGTGCCAGCAGCTCGACGGGACAGCGTAACTACAATGAGCAGTTCTTC
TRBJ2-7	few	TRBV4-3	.	CASSQDRWASSEQYF	TGCGCCAGCAGCCAAGACAGGTGGGCCTCCTCCGAGCAGTACTTC
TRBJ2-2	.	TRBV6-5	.	CASSYPPREGATGELFF	TGTGCCAGCAGTTACCCCCCCCGGGAGGGGGCCACCGGGGAGCTGTTTTTT
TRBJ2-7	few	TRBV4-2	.	CASSPASETYEQYF	TGTGCCAGCAGCCCGGCTAGCGAAACCTACGAGCAGTACTTC
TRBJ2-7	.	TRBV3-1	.	CASSQGGLLPSYEQYF	TGTGCCAGCAGCCAAGGGGGCCTACTACCTTCCTACGAGCAGTACTTC
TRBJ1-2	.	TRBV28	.	CASSLRRSYGYTF	TGTGCCAGCAGTTTACGCAGAAGCTATGGCTACACCTTC
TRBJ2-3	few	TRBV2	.	CASSPTAPTDTQYF	TGTGCCAGCAGTCCGACAGCTCCCACAGATACGCAGTATTTT
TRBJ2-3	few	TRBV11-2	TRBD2	CASSLEGAGGPSDTQYF	TGTGCCAGCAGCTTAGAGGGAGCGGGAGGCCCGTCAGATACGCAGTATTTT
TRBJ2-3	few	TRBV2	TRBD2	CASSGLKRGSTDTQYF	TGTGCCAGCAGTGGACTAAAGCGGGGTAGCACAGATACGCAGTATTTT
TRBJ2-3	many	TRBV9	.	CASSGPSGTPDTQYF	TGTGCCAGCAGCGGACCCTCAGGGACCCCAGATACGCAGTATTTT
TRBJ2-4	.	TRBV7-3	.	CASTPTSAKNIQYF	TGTGCCAGCACCCCGACTAGTGCCAAAAACATTCAGTACTTC
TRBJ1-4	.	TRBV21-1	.	CASSKAHRGKREKLFF	TGTGCCAGCAGCAAAGCGCATAGGGGGAAGCGCGAAAAACTGTTTTTT
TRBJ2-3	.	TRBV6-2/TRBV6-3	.	CASSYGSFWDTQYF	TGTGCCAGCAGTTACGGGAGTTTTTGGGATACGCAGTATTTT
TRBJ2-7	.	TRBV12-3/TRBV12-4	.	CASSSTGPYEQYF	TGTGCCAGCAGTTCAACAGGGCCCTACGAGCAGTACTTC
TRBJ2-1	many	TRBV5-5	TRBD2	CASSLGLAGGTYNEQFF	TGTGCCAGCAGCTTGGGACTAGCGGGAGGAACCTACAATGAGCAGTTCTTC
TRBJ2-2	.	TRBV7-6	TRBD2	CASSGGGANTGELFF	TGTGCCAGCAGCGGGGGGGGAGCGAACACCGGGGAGCTGTTTTTT
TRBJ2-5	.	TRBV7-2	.	CASSLWKGQETQYF	TGTGCCAGCAGCTTATGGAAGGGGCAAGAGACCCAGTACTTC
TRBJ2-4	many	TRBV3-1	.	CASSQEGARGNIQYF	TGTGCCAGCAGCCAAGAAGGGGCGAGGGGAAACATTCAGTACTTC
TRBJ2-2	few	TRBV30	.	CAWSVQGSTGELFF	TGTGCCTGGAGTGTCCAGGGCTCCACCGGGGAGCTGTTTTTT
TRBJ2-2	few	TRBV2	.	CASSDWAAGELFF	TGTGCCAGCAGTGACTGGGCGGCCGGGGAGCTGTTTTTT
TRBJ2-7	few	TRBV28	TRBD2	CASTSNRGLAGTVREQYF	TGTGCCAGCACTTCAAATAGGGGACTAGCGGGAACGGTGAGGGAGCAGTACTTC
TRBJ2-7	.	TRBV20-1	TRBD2	CSAREMGGYVGSYEQYF	TGCAGTGCTAGAGAAATGGGGGGGTATGTGGGAAGCTACGAGCAGTACTTC
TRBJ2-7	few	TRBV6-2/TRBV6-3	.	CASSPGGDAYF	TGTGCCAGCAGTCCAGGAGGGGACGCCTACTTC
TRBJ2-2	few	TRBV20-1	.	CSAPGLTNTGELFF	TGCAGTGCTCCAGGACTCACGAACACCGGGGAGCTGTTTTTT
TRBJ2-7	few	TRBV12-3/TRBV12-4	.	CASSFRAGSYEQYF	TGTGCCAGCAGTTTTAGGGCGGGTTCCTACGAGCAGTACTTC
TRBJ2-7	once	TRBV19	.	CASSTQGLYEQYF	TGTGCCAGTTCAACACAGGGCCTCTACGAGCAGTACTTC
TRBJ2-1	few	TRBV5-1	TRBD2	CASSLASSASGGSYNEQFF	TGCGCCAGCAGCTTGGCCTCCTCGGCTAGCGGGGGGTCCTACAATGAGCAGTTCTTC
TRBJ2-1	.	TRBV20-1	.	CSAGRIESYNEQFF	TGCAGTGCTGGGAGAATAGAATCCTACAATGAGCAGTTCTTC
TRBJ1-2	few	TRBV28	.	CAIRDINYGYTF	TGTGCCATCAGAGACATTAACTATGGCTACACCTTC
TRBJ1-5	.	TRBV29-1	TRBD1	CSVRQGVNQPQHF	TGCAGCGTTCGACAGGGCGTCAATCAGCCCCAGCATTTT
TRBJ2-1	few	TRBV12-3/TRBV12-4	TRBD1	CASSYVGQGRNEQFF	TGTGCCAGCAGTTACGTGGGACAGGGGAGGAATGAGCAGTTCTTC
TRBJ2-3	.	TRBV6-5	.	CASSYSMVRVGTDTQYF	TGTGCCAGCAGTTACTCGATGGTTAGAGTTGGGACAGATACGCAGTATTTT
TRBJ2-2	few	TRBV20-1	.	CSARAGSNTGELFF	TGCAGTGCTAGAGCGGGGTCGAACACCGGGGAGCTGTTTTTT
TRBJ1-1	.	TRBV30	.	CACSGAKTEAFF	TGTGCCTGTTCGGGAGCGAAGACTGAAGCTTTCTTT
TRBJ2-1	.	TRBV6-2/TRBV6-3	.	CASSGEADNEQFF	TGTGCCAGCAGTGGCGAAGCGGACAATGAGCAGTTCTTC
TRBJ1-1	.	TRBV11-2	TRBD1	CASSIRFTGVKTEAFF	TGTGCCAGCAGCATACGGTTTACAGGGGTAAAAACTGAAGCTTTCTTT
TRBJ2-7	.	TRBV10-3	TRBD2	CAISEDSGRASYEQYF	TGTGCCATCAGTGAGGATAGCGGGAGGGCCTCCTACGAGCAGTACTTC
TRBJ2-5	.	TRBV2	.	CASSSRTAQETQYF	TGTGCCAGCAGTTCTAGGACAGCTCAAGAGACCCAGTACTTC
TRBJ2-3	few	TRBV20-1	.	CSATLTGSTDTQYF	TGCAGTGCTACCCTGACGGGTAGCACAGATACGCAGTATTTT
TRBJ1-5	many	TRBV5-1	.	CASSLDGAIQPQHF	TGCGCCAGCAGCTTGGATGGGGCTATTCAGCCCCAGCATTTT
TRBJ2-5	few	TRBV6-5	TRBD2	CASSYGAGGSQYF	TGTGCCAGCAGTTACGGAGCGGGAGGGAGTCAGTACTTC
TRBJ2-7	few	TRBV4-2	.	CASSQDRKAGQPSYEQYF	TGTGCCAGCAGCCAAGATAGGAAGGCGGGACAGCCTTCCTACGAGCAGTACTTC
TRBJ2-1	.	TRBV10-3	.	CAIGLALVNEQFF	TGTGCCATCGGGCTAGCTCTCGTAAATGAGCAGTTCTTC
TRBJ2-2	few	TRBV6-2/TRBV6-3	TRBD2	CASSWDGRSTGELFF	TGTGCCAGCAGTTGGGACGGGAGGTCCACCGGGGAGCTGTTTTTT
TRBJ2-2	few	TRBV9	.	CASSVFGDTGELFF	TGTGCCAGCAGCGTATTCGGGGACACCGGGGAGCTGTTTTTT
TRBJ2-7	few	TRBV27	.	CASRTGTKGEQYF	TGTGCCAGCAGGACTGGGACGAAGGGAGAGCAGTACTTC
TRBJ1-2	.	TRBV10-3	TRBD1	CATRTGENYGYTF	TGTGCCACTAGGACAGGAGAGAACTATGGCTACACCTTC
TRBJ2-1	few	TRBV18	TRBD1	CASSRTQGKDEQFF	TGTGCCAGCTCACGAACACAGGGGAAGGATGAGCAGTTCTTC
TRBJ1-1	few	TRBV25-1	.	CASTQGGSPLNTEAFF	TGTGCCAGCACCCAAGGCGGCAGCCCCCTGAACACTGAAGCTTTCTTT
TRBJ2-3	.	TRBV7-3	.	CASSLSGYGTDTQYF	TGTGCCAGCAGCTTATCAGGGTATGGCACAGATACGCAGTATTTT
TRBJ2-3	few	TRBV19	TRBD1	CASSIRQGKGTDTQYF	TGTGCCAGTAGTATAAGACAGGGGAAAGGAACAGATACGCAGTATTTT
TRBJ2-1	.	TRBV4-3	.	CASSQPGNYNEQFF	TGCGCCAGCAGCCAACCGGGTAACTACAATGAGCAGTTCTTC